This T cell receptor beta chain stems from a study of T cells in Graves' hyperthyroidism and ophthalmopathy. J was trimmed by 6 bases and V by 6 bases; bases with no gene match: 8. This CDR3 is 14 amino acids long. The germline gives CDR1 MGHDK, CDR2 SYGVNS. TCR beta CDR3 sequences were amplified from RNA transcripts. Initially, a first-round RT-PCR of the TCR CDR3 employed the HTBI primer set. MiXCR, run by TCRdb on the multiplex PCR reads, gives a single entry per CDR3 protein. The repertoire holds over 300,000 distinct CDR3 sequences, with 11% to 15% as singletons. The chain has TRBV25-1 and TRBJ2-1; 7 positions match TRBD2. The source of this sequence is a woman aged 55-70 years with Graves' hyperthyroidism. Sequenced input: blood. The CDR3 loop is CASRSSGIVNEQFF. The CDR3 DNA follows: TGTGCCAGCAGATCCAGCGGGATTGTCAATGAGCAGTTCTTC.